This record concerns one T cell receptor beta chain sequence. What it binds is not known. This sample was included in a study of T cells in tumors after PD-1 blockade. Study details: Patients had no prior checkpoint blockade, systemic immunosuppressants, or anti-cancer therapy within 4 weeks. The study's findings and limits: Some novel exhausted tumor clones appeared in pre-treatment blood, suggesting peripheral recruitment.

Tumor or blood genomic DNA was sequenced, with inputs of about 600 ng to 6,500 ng. The CDR3 has 15 residues. Looked up from germline, CDR1 is MNHEY and CDR2 is SMNVEV (reference sequence). V shed 7 bases and J 4 bases; nucleotides not matched to a gene: 13. Repertoires were generated with immunoSEQ multiplex PCR, while TCRdb's copy carries only in-frame clones and drops some. Of 7,000 to 9,000 clones listed, 65% to 70% were seen once; the top ten hold approximately 8.7%. This clonotype was obtained from a human donor with basal cell carcinoma. This chain joins TRBV27 and TRBJ2-7; 7 bases fit TRBD2. The source was tumor tissue, collected after anti-PD-1 treatment. The CDR3 region has the DNA TGTGCCAGCATGACACGGGGGGTCTACGGATACGAGCAGTACTTC. Protein: CASMTRGVYGYEQYF.